These T cell receptor beta chains were read from a single sample in a study of Graves' ophthalmopathy and Graves' hyperthyroidism. MiXCR was run by TCRdb on the multiplex PCR reads, yielding one entry per CDR3 protein. The sample has about 1.2 million distinct CDR3 sequences, about 36% seen once. The sequenced material came from peripheral blood or thyroid tissue (not recorded which). These receptors originate from an adult man with Graves' hyperthyroidism. CDR3s include the opening cysteine and the closing phenylalanine or tryptophan. A D gene is named only where the DNA matches it firmly. Clone size is shown for a subset of rows, as once, few, many or a class of expanded clone.

CDR3: CSAEGLAGGLDTQYF; DNA: TGCAGTGCGGAAGGACTAGCGGGAGGGTTAGATACGCAGTATTTT; J: TRBJ2-3; size: NA; D: TRBD2; V: TRBV20-1
CDR3: CASSHRTGLFSYEQYF; DNA: TGTGCCAGCAGTCACAGGACGGGACTATTCTCCTACGAGCAGTACTTC; J: TRBJ2-7; size: NA; D: TRBD2; V: TRBV25-1
CDR3: CASSALAGAFF; DNA: TGTGCCAGCAGCGCACTAGCGGGAGCTTTCTTT; J: TRBJ1-1; size: NA; D: NA; V: TRBV9
CDR3: CASSLFLRTSATTSTDTQYF; DNA: TGTGCCAGCAGTTTATTTCTTCGGACTAGCGCAACCACTAGCACAGATACGCAGTATTTT; J: TRBJ2-3; size: NA; D: TRBD2; V: TRBV12-3/TRBV12-4
CDR3: CASSFDRGPHEQYF; DNA: TGTGCCAGCAGCTTTGACAGGGGGCCCCACGAGCAGTACTTC; J: TRBJ2-7; size: few; D: TRBD1; V: TRBV7-9
CDR3: CASSEFEGGYEQYF; DNA: TGTGCCAGCAGTGAATTTGAGGGCGGCTACGAGCAGTACTTC; J: TRBJ2-7; size: many; D: NA; V: TRBV2
CDR3: CASNFKGAVGELFF; DNA: TGTGCCAGCAACTTCAAGGGGGCGGTCGGGGAGCTGTTTTTT; J: TRBJ2-2; size: once; D: TRBD1; V: TRBV7-2
CDR3: CASGWGGDQPQHF; DNA: TGTGCCAGTGGGTGGGGGGGGGATCAGCCCCAGCATTTT; J: TRBJ1-5; size: many; D: NA; V: TRBV12-3/TRBV12-4
CDR3: CASSQSIRTGVGNTIYF; DNA: TGCGCCAGCAGCCAATCCATTAGGACAGGGGTCGGAAACACCATATATTTT; J: TRBJ1-3; size: NA; D: TRBD1; V: TRBV4-3
CDR3: CASSRRAGDYEQYF; DNA: TGTGCCAGCAGTCGAAGAGCGGGAGACTACGAGCAGTACTTC; J: TRBJ2-7; size: NA; D: TRBD2; V: TRBV10-3
CDR3: CASSLDLGQGHGYTF; DNA: TGCGCCAGCAGCTTGGATTTGGGGCAGGGACATGGCTACACCTTC; J: TRBJ1-2; size: few; D: NA; V: TRBV5-1
CDR3: CASSPPGLANEQYF; DNA: TGTGCCAGCAGCCCCCCGGGACTAGCCAATGAGCAGTACTTC; J: TRBJ2-7; size: many; D: TRBD2; V: TRBV12-3/TRBV12-4
CDR3: CSVDHGPTEAFF; DNA: TGCAGCGTTGACCACGGACCCACTGAAGCTTTCTTT; J: TRBJ1-1; size: NA; D: NA; V: TRBV29-1
CDR3: CSVLRGLRNEQYF; DNA: TGCAGCGTTCTACGGGGACTAAGGAACGAGCAGTACTTC; J: TRBJ2-7; size: many; D: TRBD2; V: TRBV29-1
CDR3: CASSPWTGYGSSYNSPLHF; DNA: TGTGCCAGCAGTCCCTGGACAGGGTATGGGAGCTCCTATAATTCACCCCTCCACTTT; J: TRBJ1-6; size: NA; D: TRBD1; V: TRBV2
CDR3: CSAWDRGSQPQHF; DNA: TGCAGTGCTTGGGACAGGGGGAGTCAGCCCCAGCATTTT; J: TRBJ1-5; size: many; D: TRBD1; V: TRBV20-1
CDR3: CASSTSAGAEQYF; DNA: TGTGCCAGCAGTACGTCAGCGGGGGCGGAGCAGTACTTC; J: TRBJ2-7; size: once; D: TRBD2; V: TRBV10-3
CDR3: CASSAGTRKSYEQYF; DNA: TGTGCCAGCAGTGCAGGGACACGGAAATCCTACGAGCAGTACTTC; J: TRBJ2-7; size: few; D: NA; V: TRBV10-3
CDR3: CASATPLAAYEQYF; DNA: TGTGCCAGCGCTACCCCCCTGGCGGCGTACGAGCAGTACTTC; J: TRBJ2-7; size: few; D: NA; V: TRBV12-3/TRBV12-4
CDR3: CSVDPTGPYEQYF; DNA: TGCAGCGTTGACCCGACAGGGCCCTACGAGCAGTACTTC; J: TRBJ2-7; size: NA; D: TRBD1; V: TRBV29-1
CDR3: CASSALAGTDTQYF; DNA: TGTGCCAGCAGTGCACTAGCGGGAACAGATACGCAGTATTTT; J: TRBJ2-3; size: many; D: TRBD2; V: TRBV2
CDR3: CASSGLGRSPLHF; DNA: TGCGCCAGCAGTGGACTAGGGCGGTCACCCCTCCACTTT; J: TRBJ1-6; size: many; D: NA; V: TRBV10-2
CDR3: CAIRQGVNQPQHF; DNA: TGTGCCATCAGACAGGGGGTCAATCAGCCCCAGCATTTT; J: TRBJ1-5; size: many; D: TRBD1; V: TRBV10-3
CDR3: CASNRDRGGYGYTF; DNA: TGTGCCAGCAATAGGGACAGGGGCGGCTATGGCTACACCTTC; J: TRBJ1-2; size: few; D: TRBD1; V: TRBV2
CDR3: CASSLDTGGEKLFF; DNA: TGTGCCAGCAGCCTTGACACCGGCGGTGAAAAACTGTTTTTT; J: TRBJ1-4; size: NA; D: NA; V: TRBV7-2
CDR3: CASSPRGPTGELFF; DNA: TGTGCCAGCAGCCCCAGGGGTCCCACCGGGGAGCTGTTTTTT; J: TRBJ2-2; size: NA; D: NA; V: TRBV6-5
CDR3: CASSIRQPNTEAFF; DNA: TGTGCCAGTAGTATCCGACAGCCGAACACTGAAGCTTTCTTT; J: TRBJ1-1; size: many; D: NA; V: TRBV19
CDR3: CASSTRTANYGYTF; DNA: TGTGCCAGCAGCACCAGGACGGCAAACTATGGCTACACCTTC; J: TRBJ1-2; size: many; D: NA; V: TRBV7-8
CDR3: CSARERPDTLYGYTF; DNA: TGCAGTGCTAGAGAGAGACCGGACACCCTCTATGGCTACACCTTC; J: TRBJ1-2; size: many; D: NA; V: TRBV20-1
CDR3: CATSDPDRKQETQYF; DNA: TGTGCCACCAGTGACCCGGACAGGAAACAAGAGACCCAGTACTTC; J: TRBJ2-5; size: many; D: TRBD1; V: TRBV24-1
CDR3: CASSPRFGPTEAFF; DNA: TGTGCCAGCAGCCCAAGGTTCGGGCCGACTGAAGCTTTCTTT; J: TRBJ1-1; size: NA; D: NA; V: TRBV7-9
CDR3: CASSAWGDQYF; DNA: TGTGCCAGCAGTGCGTGGGGGGATCAGTACTTC; J: TRBJ2-7; size: NA; D: NA; V: TRBV12-3/TRBV12-4
CDR3: CASSHSRQDEKLFF; DNA: TGCGCCAGCAGCCATTCGCGACAGGATGAAAAACTGTTTTTT; J: TRBJ1-4; size: many; D: NA; V: TRBV4-3
CDR3: CASSPPRTGGVETQYF; DNA: TGTGCCAGCAGCCCCCCCAGGACAGGGGGCGTCGAGACCCAGTACTTC; J: TRBJ2-5; size: few; D: TRBD1; V: TRBV6-5
CDR3: CASSQDVGRGANVLTF; DNA: TGCGCCAGCAGCCAAGATGTGGGGCGCGGGGCCAACGTCCTGACTTTC; J: TRBJ2-6; size: many; D: NA; V: TRBV4-3
CDR3: CSARGENPRSPLHF; DNA: TGCAGTGCTAGAGGAGAAAACCCCAGGTCACCCCTCCACTTT; J: TRBJ1-6; size: NA; D: NA; V: TRBV20-1
CDR3: CATSRGETQYF; DNA: TGTGCCACCAGCAGAGGAGAGACCCAGTACTTC; J: TRBJ2-5; size: many; D: NA; V: TRBV24-1
CDR3: CATSRQGGNQPQHF; DNA: TGTGCCACCAGCAGACAAGGGGGTAATCAGCCCCAGCATTTT; J: TRBJ1-5; size: NA; D: NA; V: TRBV15
CDR3: CSANPENTGELFF; DNA: TGCAGTGCTAATCCTGAGAACACCGGGGAGCTGTTTTTT; J: TRBJ2-2; size: NA; D: NA; V: TRBV20-1
CDR3: CASSQDSSTGMNTEAFF; DNA: TGCGCCAGCAGCCAAGATTCATCAACAGGAATGAACACTGAAGCTTTCTTT; J: TRBJ1-1; size: few; D: NA; V: TRBV4-3
CDR3: CASSAGNRAGEQYF; DNA: TGTGCCAGCAGTGCCGGTAACAGGGCGGGGGAGCAGTACTTC; J: TRBJ2-7; size: few; D: NA; V: TRBV9